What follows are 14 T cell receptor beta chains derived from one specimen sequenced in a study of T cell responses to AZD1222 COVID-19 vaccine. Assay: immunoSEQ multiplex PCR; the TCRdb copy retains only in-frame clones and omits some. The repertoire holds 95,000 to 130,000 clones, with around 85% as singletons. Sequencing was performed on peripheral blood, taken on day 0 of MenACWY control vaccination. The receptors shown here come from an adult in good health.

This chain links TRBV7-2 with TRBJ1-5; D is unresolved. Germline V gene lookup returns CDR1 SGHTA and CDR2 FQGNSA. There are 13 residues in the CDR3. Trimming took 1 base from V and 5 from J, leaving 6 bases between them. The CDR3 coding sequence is TGTGCCAGCAGCTTAGGGGGAGATCAGCCCCAGCATTTT. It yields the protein CASSLGGDQPQHF.

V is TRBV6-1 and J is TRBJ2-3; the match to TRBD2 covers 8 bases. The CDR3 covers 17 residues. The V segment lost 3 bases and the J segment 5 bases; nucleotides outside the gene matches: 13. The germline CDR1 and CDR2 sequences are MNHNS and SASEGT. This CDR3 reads CASSDYGRGGPGDTQYF. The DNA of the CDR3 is TGTGCCAGCAGTGATTACGGGCGCGGGGGGCCAGGAGATACGCAGTATTTT.

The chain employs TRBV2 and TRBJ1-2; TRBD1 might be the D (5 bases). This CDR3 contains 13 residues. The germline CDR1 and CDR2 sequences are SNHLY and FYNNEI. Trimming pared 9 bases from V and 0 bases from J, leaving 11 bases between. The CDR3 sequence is CASRTSANYGYTF. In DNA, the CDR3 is TGTGCCAGTCGGACATCAGCTAACTATGGCTACACCTTC.

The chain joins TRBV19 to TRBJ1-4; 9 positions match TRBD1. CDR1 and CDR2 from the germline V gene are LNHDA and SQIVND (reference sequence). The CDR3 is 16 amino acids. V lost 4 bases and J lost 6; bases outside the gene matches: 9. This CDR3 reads CASSTLDRGGDEKLFF. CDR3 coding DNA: TGTGCCAGTAGTACCCTGGACAGGGGTGGGGATGAAAAACTGTTTTTT.

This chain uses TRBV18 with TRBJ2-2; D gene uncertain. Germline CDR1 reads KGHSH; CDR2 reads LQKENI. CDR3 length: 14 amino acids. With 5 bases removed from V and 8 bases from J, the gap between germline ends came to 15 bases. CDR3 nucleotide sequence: TGTGCCAGCTCATCTCAGCCCACAGAGGGGGAGCTGTTTTTT. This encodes CASSSQPTEGELFF.

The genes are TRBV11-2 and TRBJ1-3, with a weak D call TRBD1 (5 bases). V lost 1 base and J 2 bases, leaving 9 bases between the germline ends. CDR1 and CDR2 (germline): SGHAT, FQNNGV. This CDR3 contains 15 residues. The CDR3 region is CASSLAGVTGNTIYF. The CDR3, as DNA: TGTGCCAGCAGCTTAGCGGGGGTTACTGGAAACACCATATATTTT.

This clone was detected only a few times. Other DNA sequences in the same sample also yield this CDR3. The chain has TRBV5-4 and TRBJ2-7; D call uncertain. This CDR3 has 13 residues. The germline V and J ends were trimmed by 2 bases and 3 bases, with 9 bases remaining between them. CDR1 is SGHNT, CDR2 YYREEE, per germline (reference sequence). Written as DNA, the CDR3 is TGTGCCAGCAGCTTCGGAAGGTACTACGAGCAGTACTTC. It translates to CASSFGRYYEQYF.

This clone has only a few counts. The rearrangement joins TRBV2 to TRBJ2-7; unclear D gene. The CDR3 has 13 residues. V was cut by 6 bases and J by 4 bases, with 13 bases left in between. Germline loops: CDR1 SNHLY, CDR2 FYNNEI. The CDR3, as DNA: TGTGCCAGCAGCGACGGACCAGCTTACGAGCAGTACTTC. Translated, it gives CASSDGPAYEQYF.

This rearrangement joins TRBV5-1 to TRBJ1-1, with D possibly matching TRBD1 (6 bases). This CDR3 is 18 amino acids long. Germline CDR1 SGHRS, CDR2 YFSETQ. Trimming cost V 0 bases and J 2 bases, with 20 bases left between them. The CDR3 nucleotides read TGCGCCAGCAGCTTGGCCAGTAGCGCAGGGGCGATAAACACTGAAGCTTTCTTT. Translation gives CASSLASSAGAINTEAFF.

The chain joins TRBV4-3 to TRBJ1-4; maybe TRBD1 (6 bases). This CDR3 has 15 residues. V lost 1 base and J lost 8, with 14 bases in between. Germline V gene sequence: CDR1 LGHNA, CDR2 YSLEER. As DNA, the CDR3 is TGCGCCAGCAGCCAAGTACAGGGCCAAAGGGAAAAACTGTTTTTT. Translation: CASSQVQGQREKLFF.

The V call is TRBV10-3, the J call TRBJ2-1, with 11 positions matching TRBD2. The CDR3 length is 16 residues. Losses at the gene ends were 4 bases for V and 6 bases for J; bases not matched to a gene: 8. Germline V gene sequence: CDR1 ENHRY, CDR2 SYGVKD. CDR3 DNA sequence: TGTGCCATCAGTGGTGCTAGCGGGGGGCGGGGCAATGAGCAGTTCTTC. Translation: CAISGASGGRGNEQFF.

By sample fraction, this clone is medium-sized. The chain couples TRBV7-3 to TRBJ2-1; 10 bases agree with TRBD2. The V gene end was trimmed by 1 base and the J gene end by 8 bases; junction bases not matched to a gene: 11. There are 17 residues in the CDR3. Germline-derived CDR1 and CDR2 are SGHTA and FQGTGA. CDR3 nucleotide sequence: TGTGCCAGCAGCTTAATAGCGGGGGGCCCTGTAGACCATGAGCAGTTCTTC. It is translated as CASSLIAGGPVDHEQFF.

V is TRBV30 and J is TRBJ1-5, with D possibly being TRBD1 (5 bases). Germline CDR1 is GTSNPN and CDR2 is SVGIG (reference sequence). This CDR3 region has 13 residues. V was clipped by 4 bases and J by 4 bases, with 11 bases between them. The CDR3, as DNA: TGTGCCTGGAATAGGGGATCTAATCAGCCCCAGCATTTT. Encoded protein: CAWNRGSNQPQHF.

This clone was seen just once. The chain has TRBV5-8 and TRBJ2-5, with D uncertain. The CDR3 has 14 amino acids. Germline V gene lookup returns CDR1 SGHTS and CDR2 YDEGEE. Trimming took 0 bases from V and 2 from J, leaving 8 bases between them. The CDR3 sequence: CASSLGPDQETQYF. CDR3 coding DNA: TGTGCCAGCAGCTTGGGGCCGGATCAAGAGACCCAGTACTTC.